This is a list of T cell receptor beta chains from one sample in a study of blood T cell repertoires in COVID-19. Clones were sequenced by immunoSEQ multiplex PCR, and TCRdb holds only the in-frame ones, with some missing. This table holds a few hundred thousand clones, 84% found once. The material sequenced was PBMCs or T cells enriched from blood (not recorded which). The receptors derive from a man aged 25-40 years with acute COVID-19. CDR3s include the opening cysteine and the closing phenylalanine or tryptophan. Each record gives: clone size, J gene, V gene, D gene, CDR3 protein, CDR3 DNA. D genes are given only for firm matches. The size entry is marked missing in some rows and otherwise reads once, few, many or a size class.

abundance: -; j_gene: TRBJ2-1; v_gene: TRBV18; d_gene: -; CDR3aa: CASSSRASSYNEQFF; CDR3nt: TGTGCCAGCTCATCCAGGGCTAGCTCCTACAATGAGCAGTTCTTC
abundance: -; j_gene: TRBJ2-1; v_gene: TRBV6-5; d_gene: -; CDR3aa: CASSRYSGRNNEQFF; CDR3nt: TGTGCCAGCAGCCGTTATTCGGGGAGAAACAATGAGCAGTTCTTC
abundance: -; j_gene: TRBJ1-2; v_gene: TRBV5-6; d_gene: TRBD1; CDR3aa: CASSLVGQPFHGYTF; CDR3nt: TGTGCCAGCAGCTTGGTGGGACAGCCCTTTCATGGCTACACCTTC
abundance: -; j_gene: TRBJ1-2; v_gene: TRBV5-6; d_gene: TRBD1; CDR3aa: CASSQVRGNYGYTF; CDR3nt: TGTGCCAGCAGCCAAGTCAGGGGGAACTATGGCTACACCTTC
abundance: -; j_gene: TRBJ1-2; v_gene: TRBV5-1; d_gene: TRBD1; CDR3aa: CASSGGQGLDYGYTF; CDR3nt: TGTGCCAGCAGCGGGGGACAGGGTCTCGACTATGGCTACACCTTC
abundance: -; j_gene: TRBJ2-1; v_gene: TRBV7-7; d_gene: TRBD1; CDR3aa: CASSPTRFTGGGYNEQFF; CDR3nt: TGTGCTAGCAGCCCTACTCGCTTTACAGGGGGCGGATACAATGAGCAGTTCTTC
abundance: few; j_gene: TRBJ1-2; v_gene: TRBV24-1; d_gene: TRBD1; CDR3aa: CAVRGTANYGYTF; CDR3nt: TGTGCCGTCCGCGGGACAGCCAACTATGGCTACACCTTC
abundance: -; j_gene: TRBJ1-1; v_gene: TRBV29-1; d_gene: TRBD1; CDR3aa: CSAGTVNTEAFF; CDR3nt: TGCAGCGCCGGGACAGTGAACACTGAAGCTTTCTTT
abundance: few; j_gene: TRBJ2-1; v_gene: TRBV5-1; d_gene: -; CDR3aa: CASSLVGTYNEQFF; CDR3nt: TGTGCCAGCAGCTTGGTTGGGACTTATAATGAGCAGTTCTTC
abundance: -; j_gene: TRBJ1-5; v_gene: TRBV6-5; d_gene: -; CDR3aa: CASSRRDSNQPQHF; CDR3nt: TGTGCCAGCAGCCGTCGGGATAGCAATCAGCCCCAGCATTTT
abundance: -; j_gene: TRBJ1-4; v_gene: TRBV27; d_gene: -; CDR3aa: CASSFLGGGEKLFF; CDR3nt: TGTGCCAGCAGTTTCTTAGGTGGAGGTGAAAAACTGTTTTTT
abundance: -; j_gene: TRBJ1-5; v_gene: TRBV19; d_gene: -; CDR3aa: CASLGGYSNQPQHF; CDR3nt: TGTGCCAGTTTGGGAGGGTATAGCAATCAGCCCCAGCATTTT
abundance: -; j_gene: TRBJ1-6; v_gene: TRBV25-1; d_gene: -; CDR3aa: CASSEHIQGFSPLHF; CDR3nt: TGTGCCAGCAGTGAGCACATTCAGGGGTTTTCACCCCTCCACTTT
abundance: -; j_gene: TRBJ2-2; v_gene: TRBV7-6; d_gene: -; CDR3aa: CASSLILSTGELFF; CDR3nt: TGTGCCAGCAGCTTAATACTTTCCACCGGGGAGCTGTTTTTT
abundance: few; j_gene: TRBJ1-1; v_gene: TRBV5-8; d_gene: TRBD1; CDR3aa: CASSFRDRGIVEAFF; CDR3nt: TGTGCCAGCAGCTTCCGGGACAGGGGAATTGTTGAAGCTTTCTTT
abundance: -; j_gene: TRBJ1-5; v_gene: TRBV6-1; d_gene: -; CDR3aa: CASSVGGVVGNQPQHF; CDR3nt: TGTGCCAGCAGTGTGGGCGGGGTTGTGGGCAATCAGCCCCAGCATTTT
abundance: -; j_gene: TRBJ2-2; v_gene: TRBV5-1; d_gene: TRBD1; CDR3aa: CASSAGGGDTGELFF; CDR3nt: TGTGCCAGCAGCGCAGGGGGCGGGGACACCGGGGAGCTGTTTTTT
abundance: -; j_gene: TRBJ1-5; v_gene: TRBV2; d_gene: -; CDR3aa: CASSVQDSNQPQHF; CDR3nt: TGTGCCAGCAGTGTTCAGGATAGCAATCAGCCCCAGCATTTT
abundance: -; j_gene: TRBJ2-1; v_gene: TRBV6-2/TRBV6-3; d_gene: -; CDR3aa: CASSYTSGSEQFF; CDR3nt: TGTGCCAGCAGTTACACTTCCGGGAGCGAGCAGTTCTTC
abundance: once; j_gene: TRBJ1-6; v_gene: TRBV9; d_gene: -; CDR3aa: CASSVEQGNSPLHF; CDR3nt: TGTGCCAGCAGCGTAGAACAGGGCAATTCACCCCTCCACTTT
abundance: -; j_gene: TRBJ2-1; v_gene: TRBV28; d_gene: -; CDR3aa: CASSLSSSNEQFF; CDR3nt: TGTGCCAGCAGTTTGAGTTCCTCCAATGAGCAGTTCTTC
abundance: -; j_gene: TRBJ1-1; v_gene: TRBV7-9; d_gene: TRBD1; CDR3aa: CASRPVGQSNTEAFF; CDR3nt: TGTGCCAGCAGGCCTGTGGGACAGTCAAACACTGAAGCTTTCTTT
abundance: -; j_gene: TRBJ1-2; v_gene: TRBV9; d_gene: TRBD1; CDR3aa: CASSSQGAANYGYTF; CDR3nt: TGTGCCAGCAGCTCCCAGGGGGCAGCTAACTATGGCTACACCTTC
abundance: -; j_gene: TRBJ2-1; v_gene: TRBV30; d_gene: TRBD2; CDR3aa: CAWSGGLAGVLFF; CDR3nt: TGTGCCTGGAGTGGGGGACTAGCGGGAGTCCTGTTCTTC
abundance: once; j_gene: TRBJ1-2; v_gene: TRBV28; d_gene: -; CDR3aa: CASSSLTENYGYTF; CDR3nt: TGTGCCAGCAGTTCCCTGACTGAAAACTATGGCTACACCTTC
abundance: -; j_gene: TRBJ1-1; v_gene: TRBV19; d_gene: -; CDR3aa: CASAYGATEAFF; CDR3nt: TGTGCCAGTGCGTACGGAGCCACTGAAGCTTTCTTT
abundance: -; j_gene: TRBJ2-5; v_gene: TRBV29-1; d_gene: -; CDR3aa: CSVDGSQETQYF; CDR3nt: TGCAGCGTTGATGGCAGTCAAGAGACCCAGTACTTC
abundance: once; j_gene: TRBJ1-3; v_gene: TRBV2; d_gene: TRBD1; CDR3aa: CAALRDRGGNTIYF; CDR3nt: TGTGCCGCACTGAGGGACAGAGGAGGAAACACCATATATTTT
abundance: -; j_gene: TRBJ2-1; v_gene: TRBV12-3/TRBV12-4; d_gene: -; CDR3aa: CASSLRPDEQFF; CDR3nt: TGTGCCAGCAGTTTACGCCCGGATGAGCAGTTCTTC
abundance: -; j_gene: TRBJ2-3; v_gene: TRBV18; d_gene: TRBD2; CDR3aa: CASSPQLQASGGTDTQYF; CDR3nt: TGTGCCAGCTCACCACAACTACAGGCTAGCGGGGGGACAGATACGCAGTATTTT
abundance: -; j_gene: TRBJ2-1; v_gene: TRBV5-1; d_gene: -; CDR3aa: CASKSSTAYNEQFF; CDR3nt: TGCGCCAGCAAGTCGTCTACAGCTTACAATGAGCAGTTCTTC
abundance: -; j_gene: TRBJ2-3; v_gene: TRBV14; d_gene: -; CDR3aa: CASSQVAGRNTQYF; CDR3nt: TGTGCCAGCAGCCAAGTCGCTGGGAGGAATACGCAGTATTTT
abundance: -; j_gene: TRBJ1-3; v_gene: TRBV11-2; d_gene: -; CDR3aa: CASSLEQASGNTIYF; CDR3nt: TGTGCCAGCAGCTTGGAACAGGCCTCTGGAAACACCATATATTTT
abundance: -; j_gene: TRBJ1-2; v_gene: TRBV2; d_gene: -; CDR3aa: CASSGQSGPNYGYTF; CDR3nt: TGTGCCAGCAGCGGACAGAGCGGCCCTAACTATGGCTACACCTTC
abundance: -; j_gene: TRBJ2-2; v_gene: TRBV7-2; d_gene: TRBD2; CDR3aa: CASSLKLAGWTGELFF; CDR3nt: TGTGCCAGCAGCTTAAAGCTAGCGGGATGGACCGGGGAGCTGTTTTTT
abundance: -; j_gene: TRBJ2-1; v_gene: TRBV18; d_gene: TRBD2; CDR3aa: CASSPSLAGLSSYNEQFF; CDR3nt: TGTGCCAGCTCACCATCCCTAGCGGGGTTATCCTCCTACAATGAGCAGTTCTTC
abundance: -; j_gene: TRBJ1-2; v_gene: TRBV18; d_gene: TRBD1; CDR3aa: CASSTGTGPGYTF; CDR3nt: TGTGCCAGCTCTACCGGGACAGGGCCTGGCTACACCTTC
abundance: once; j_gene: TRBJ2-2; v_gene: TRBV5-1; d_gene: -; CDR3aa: CASSSPSGTGELFF; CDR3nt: TGTGCCAGCAGCTCCCCTTCGGGCACCGGGGAGCTGTTTTTT
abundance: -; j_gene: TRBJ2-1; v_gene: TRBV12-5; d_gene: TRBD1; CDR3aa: CASGLGTGEGEQFF; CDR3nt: TGTGCTAGTGGTTTGGGGACAGGGGAAGGGGAGCAGTTCTTC
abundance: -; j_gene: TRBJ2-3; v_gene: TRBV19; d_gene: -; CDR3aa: CASERGGSSTDTQYF; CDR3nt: TGTGCCAGTGAAAGGGGGGGTTCGAGCACAGATACGCAGTATTTT
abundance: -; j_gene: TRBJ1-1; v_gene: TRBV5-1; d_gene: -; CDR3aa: CASSLDIHMNTEAFF; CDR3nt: TGTGCCAGCAGCTTAGACATACATATGAACACTGAAGCTTTCTTT
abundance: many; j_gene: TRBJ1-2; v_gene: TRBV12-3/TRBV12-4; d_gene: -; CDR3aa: CASTRQYSYGYTF; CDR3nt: TGTGCCAGCACCCGACAGTACTCCTATGGCTACACCTTC
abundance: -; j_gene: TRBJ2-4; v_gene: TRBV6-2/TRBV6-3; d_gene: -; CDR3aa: CASSRAVGASSAKNIQYF; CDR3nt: TGTGCCAGCAGTCGCGCCGTCGGAGCCTCTTCAGCCAAAAACATTCAGTACTTC
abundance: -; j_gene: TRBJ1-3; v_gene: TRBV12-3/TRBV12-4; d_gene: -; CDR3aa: CATETVGDF; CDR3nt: TGTGCCACCGAAACGGTAGGGGATTTT
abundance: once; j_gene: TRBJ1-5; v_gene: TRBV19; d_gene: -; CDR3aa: CASSIIGGTINQPQHF; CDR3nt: TGTGCCAGTAGTATCATTGGAGGGACGATAAATCAGCCCCAGCATTTT
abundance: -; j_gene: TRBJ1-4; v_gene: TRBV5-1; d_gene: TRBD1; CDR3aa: CASSYGTGNEKLFF; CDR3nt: TGTGCCAGCAGCTACGGGACAGGGAATGAAAAACTGTTTTTT
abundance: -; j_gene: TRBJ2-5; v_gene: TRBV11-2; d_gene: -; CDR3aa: CASSYSPGGPPETQYF; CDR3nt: TGTGCCAGCAGCTACTCCCCCGGGGGACCCCCAGAGACCCAGTACTTC
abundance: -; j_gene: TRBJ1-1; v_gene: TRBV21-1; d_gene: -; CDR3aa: CASSKFTGRPRTEAFF; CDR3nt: TGTGCCAGCAGCAAATTTACAGGCCGACCTAGAACTGAAGCTTTCTTT
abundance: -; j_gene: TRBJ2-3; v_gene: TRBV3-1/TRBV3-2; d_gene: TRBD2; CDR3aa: CASSPRGGAADTQYF; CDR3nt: TGTGCCAGCAGCCCCCGGGGGGGGGCGGCAGATACGCAGTATTTT
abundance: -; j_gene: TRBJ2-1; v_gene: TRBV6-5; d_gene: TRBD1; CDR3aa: CASGAGTGFLNEQFF; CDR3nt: TGTGCCAGCGGGGCCGGGACAGGGTTCTTGAATGAGCAGTTCTTC
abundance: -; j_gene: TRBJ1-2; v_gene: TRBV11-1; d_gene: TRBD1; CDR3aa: CASSPIGQGGAYGYTF; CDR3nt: TGTGCCAGCAGCCCCATCGGACAGGGGGGCGCTTATGGCTACACCTTC
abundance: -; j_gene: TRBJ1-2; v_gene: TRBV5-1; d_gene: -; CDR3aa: CASSHDSPGDYGYTF; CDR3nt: TGCGCCAGCAGCCATGACAGCCCGGGCGACTATGGCTACACCTTC
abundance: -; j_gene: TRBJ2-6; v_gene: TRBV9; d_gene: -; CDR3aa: CASSGTGRGSGANVLTF; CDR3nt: TGTGCCAGCAGCGGGACGGGGAGAGGATCTGGGGCCAACGTCCTGACTTTC
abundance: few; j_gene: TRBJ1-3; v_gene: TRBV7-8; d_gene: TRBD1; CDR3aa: CASSSWGRGPGNTIYF; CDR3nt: TGTGCCAGCAGCTCCTGGGGCAGGGGGCCTGGAAACACCATATATTTT
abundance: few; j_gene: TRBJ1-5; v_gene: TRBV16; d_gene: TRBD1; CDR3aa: CASSQPPTGDSNQPQHF; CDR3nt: TGTGCCAGCAGCCAGCCCCCGACAGGGGATAGCAATCAGCCCCAGCATTTT
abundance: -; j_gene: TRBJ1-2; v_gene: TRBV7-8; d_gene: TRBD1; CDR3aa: CASSLIPQGAYGYTF; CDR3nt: TGTGCCAGCAGCTTAATCCCGCAGGGGGCATATGGCTACACCTTC
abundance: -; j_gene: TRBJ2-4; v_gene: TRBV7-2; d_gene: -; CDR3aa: CASSLNPGGNIQYF; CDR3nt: TGTGCCAGCAGCTTAAACCCTGGCGGGAACATTCAGTACTTC
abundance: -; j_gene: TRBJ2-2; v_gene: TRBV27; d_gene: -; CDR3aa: CASSLSLAGELFF; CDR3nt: TGTGCCAGCAGTTTATCCCTAGCGGGGGAGCTGTTTTTT
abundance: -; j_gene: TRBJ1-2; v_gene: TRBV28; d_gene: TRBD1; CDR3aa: CASSLSGTGINYGYTF; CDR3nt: TGTGCCAGCAGTTTATCCGGGACAGGGATCAACTATGGCTACACCTTC
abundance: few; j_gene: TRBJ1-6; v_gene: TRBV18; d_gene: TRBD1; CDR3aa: CASSPSLDRGHNSPLHF; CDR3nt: TGTGCCAGCTCACCAAGTCTTGACAGGGGTCATAATTCACCCCTCCACTTT